The text below deals with one TCR beta chain. Trimming removed 4 bases at V and 3 bases at J, with 12 bases between. The CDR3 runs 13 residues. CDR1 is SQVTM, CDR2 ANQGSEA, per germline. The entry originates in a study of blood T cell repertoires in COVID-19. Study at large: COVID-19 samples, acute and convalescent, were from the United States, Italy and Spain. Nucleic acid was either cDNA or gDNA, and it came from T cells, B-cell-depleted T cells, or PBMCs.

The authors' processing: Counts of nucleated cells, estimated from reference gene primer amplification, were obtained. Using immunoSEQ multiplex PCR, the repertoire was profiled, and TCRdb retains in-frame clones only, with some absent. The DNA was the basis for D and trimming; V, J and clone size are from that table. The table records around 100,000 clones, 85% of them present only once. The TCR sequence derives from a woman in her 70s with active or convalescent COVID-19. The rearrangement joins TRBV29-1 to TRBJ1-1; weak D call: TRBD1 (5 bases). Input material: peripheral blood. The CDR3 spells CSVARQTDTEAFF. Here the CDR3 DNA reads TGCAGCGTTGCTAGACAGACAGACACTGAAGCTTTCTTT.